This T cell receptor (beta chain) was sequenced in a study of blood T cells in healthy people across ages (dated by TCRdb to between 2014 and 2017). At the level of the whole study: In model experiments, template switching captured roughly one uniquely barcoded TCR beta cDNA molecule for every two T cells. To avoid experimental bias, donors of different ages were distributed randomly across sequencing lanes. Donors were grouped into four age groups: young (average approximately 16 years), middle-aged (roughly 40), aged (over 55) and long-lived (just over 80). Age-related changes in TCR beta repertoire diversity were measured in the study by deep sequencing normalized with unique cDNA molecular identifiers. The study analyzed two additional independent replicas of 1 million unique cDNA reads from the same blood draw for two donors, one aged 18 to 30 and one aged 80 or older. Here is what the overall study found, with its caveats: The percentage of naive T cells measured by flow cytometry correlated strongly with observed TCR beta diversity. As age increased, observed TCR beta diversity per million T cells dropped in a roughly linear way, and a significant reduction was already evident by age about 40. Since profiling was done on bulk unsorted PBMCs, naive and antigen-experienced compartments could not be conclusively compared. The long-lived group showed more naive CD4+ T cells, fewer expanded clones and increased TCR diversity than the aged group, suggesting age selection. Because donor CMV infection status was unknown, age-related changes in expanded clonotypes were potentially confounded. Total diversity estimates from one million sequenced T cells were considered lower bounds and underestimates.

The library came from 5' RACE. The instrument given in TCRdb is Illumina HiSeq 2500. The second PCR ran for roughly 7 to 12 cycles and used a J-beta primer mix along with a sample-barcoded 5' primer. Each TCR beta cDNA molecule received a unique molecular identifier from a template-switch 5' adaptor carrying 12 random nucleotides. Each sample yielded at least 2.5 million CDR3-containing paired-end reads. The Mint cDNA synthesis kit, primed by a TRBC-specific oligonucleotide, was used to synthesize first-strand cDNA from all RNA. Following uracil-DNA glycosylase treatment, all cDNA underwent a first 18-cycle PCR with the universal primers M1SS and BC2_uni_R. Per the original workflow: For normalization, 1 million high-quality reads were randomly selected from each sample, with every read carrying a distinct molecular identifier. Instead of being binned into consensus sequences, reads that shared molecular identifiers were thrown out. MiTCR, run with a Q25 quality threshold and the strictest error-elimination algorithm, handled CDR3 identification, clonotype clustering and error correction. Lower-bound total TCR beta diversity was estimated with a nonparametric unseen species model using Euler transformation. TCRdb passed the public sequencing reads through fastp at Q25 and MiXCR, retaining productive beta sequences. CDR3 protein duplicates are merged, each entry listing the most common genes and DNA. The authors' filters were not applied to this entry. Across this sample there are 850,000 to 950,000 distinct CDR3 sequences, with 25% to 35% seen only once. Roughly 17% of the sample is in the top ten clones.

There are 13 amino acids in the CDR3, from cysteine to phenylalanine inclusive. Only the CDR3 portion is preserved as DNA: 39 bases, with reading frame beginning at the first base. The CDR1 and CDR2 encoded by the germline V gene are SGHAT and FQNNGV. V lost 5 bases and J lost 5 bases, and the count of bases not matched to a germline gene is 3. This clonotype was detected ten times or more. No cognate antigen has been identified for it. No much larger clonotype is one base removed from it; base qualities were not supplied. The donors were roughly 40 Caucasian individuals from Russia, aged 6 to 90 years, who were systemically healthy. About 9.1 milliliters of peripheral blood were collected from each donor into EDTA-treated Vacutainer tubes. PBMCs were isolated by Ficoll-Paque density-gradient centrifugation, with at least 7 million obtained per sample. Trizol reagent was used to extract total RNA from the PBMCs, yielding at least 5.5 micrograms per sample. The percentages of naive CD45RAhigh/CD27high T cells were determined by flow cytometry on a PBMC aliquot from every donor.

The sample was blood. This receptor chain uses TRBV11-2 and TRBJ2-1, and TRBD1 matches 7 of the central bases. The receptor's source is a woman older than 75 in good health. The CDR3 is CASSMGQNNEQFF. At the DNA level, the sequence is TGTGCCAGCAGCATGGGACAGAACAATGAGCAGTTCTTC.